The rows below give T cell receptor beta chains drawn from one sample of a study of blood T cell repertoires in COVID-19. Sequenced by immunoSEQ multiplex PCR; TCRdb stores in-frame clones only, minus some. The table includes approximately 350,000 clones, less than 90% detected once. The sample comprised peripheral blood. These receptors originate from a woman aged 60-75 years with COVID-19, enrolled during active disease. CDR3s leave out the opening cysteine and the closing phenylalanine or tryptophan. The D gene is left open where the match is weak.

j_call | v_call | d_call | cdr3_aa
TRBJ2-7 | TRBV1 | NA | TSSLGQTTYEQY
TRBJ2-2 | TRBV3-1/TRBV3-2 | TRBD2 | ASRLAGGPTGELF
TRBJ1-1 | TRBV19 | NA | ASSIGTQNTEAF
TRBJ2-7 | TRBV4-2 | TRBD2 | ASSQDGAGGYEQY
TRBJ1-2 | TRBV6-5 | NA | ASRVRDGYGYT
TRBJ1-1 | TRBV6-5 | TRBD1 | ASRGQREAF
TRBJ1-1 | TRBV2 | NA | ASPKAGVNTEAF
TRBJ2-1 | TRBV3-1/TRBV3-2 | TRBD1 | ASSTSRGNEQF
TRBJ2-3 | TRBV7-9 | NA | ASRPPVAGLHTDTQY
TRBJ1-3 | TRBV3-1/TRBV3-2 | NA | ASSQEGRGRNTIY
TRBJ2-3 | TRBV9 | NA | ASSVGGGWTDTQY
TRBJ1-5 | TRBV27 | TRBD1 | ASRTGRNQPQH
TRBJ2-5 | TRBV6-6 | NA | ASSRKKSAGGRGETQY
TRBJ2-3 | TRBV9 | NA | ASSTRTARTTDTQY
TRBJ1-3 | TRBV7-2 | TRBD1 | ASSLYGTGNGNTIY
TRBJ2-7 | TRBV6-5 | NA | ASSYPKGVSYEQY
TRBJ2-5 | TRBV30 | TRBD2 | AWSSSGAQETQY
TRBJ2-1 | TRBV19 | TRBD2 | ASSTPNLLAGGGNEQF
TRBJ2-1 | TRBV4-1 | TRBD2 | ASSQEGSGGAFNEQF
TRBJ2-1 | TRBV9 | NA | ASSPTGANSYNEQF
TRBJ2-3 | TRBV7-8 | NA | ASSSRLFTDTQY
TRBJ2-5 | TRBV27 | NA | ASSSPDKQETQY
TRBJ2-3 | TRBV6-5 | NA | ASSDAGITDTQY
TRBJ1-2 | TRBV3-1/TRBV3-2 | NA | ASSQELYGYT
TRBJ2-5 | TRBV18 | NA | ASSPRLETQY
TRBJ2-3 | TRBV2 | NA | ASRDGGTDTQY
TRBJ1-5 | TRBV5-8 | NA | ASSLPQGLNQPQH
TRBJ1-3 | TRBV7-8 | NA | ASSLRPGGNTIY
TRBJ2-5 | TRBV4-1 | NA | ASSHRLTNQETQY
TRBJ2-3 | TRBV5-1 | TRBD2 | ASSLDSGYTDTQY
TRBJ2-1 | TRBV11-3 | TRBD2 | ASSLGRGGQWDEQF
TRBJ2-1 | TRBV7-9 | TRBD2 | ASSTVGGGSYNEQF
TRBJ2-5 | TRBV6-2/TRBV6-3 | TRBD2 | ASSLTSGGGTQY
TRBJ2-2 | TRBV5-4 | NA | ASSLGRGTGELF
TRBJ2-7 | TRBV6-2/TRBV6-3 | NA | ASSYQGLSSYEQY
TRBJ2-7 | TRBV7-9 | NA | ASSLGTAGEQY
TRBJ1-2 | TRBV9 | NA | ASSVIGAEYYGYT
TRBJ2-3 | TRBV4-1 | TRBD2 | ASSLTLAGSTDTQY
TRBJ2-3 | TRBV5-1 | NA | ASRSYREGGTDTQY
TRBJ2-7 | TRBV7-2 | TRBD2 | ASSLEGSGGFYEQY
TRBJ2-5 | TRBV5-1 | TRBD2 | ASSQGTSRETQY
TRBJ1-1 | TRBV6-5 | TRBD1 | ASSYYEGATEAF
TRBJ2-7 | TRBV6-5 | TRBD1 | ASSYDGQVAYEQY
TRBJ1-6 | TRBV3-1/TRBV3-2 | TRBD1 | ASSQVVGGNSPLH
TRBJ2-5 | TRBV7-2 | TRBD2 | ASSSLAGGQETQY
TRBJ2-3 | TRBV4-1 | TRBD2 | ASSQRAGGQGTDTQY